This T cell receptor (beta chain) is from a study of cytomegalovirus exposure and HLA in healthy donors. Findings and caveats of the study: Several top significant clusters appeared, in a later analysis, to be linked to common viral pathogens. Listed as cytomegalovirus-associated were 150 to 200 TCR beta chains. Evidence from a later analysis indicated that most CMV-associated TCR beta chains looked HLA-restricted.

In the case of this clone: Its specificity is not known.

It was with 60 Vbeta and 13 Jbeta primers that the PCR ran. Profiled with immunoSEQ multiplex PCR; TCRdb holds only in-frame clones, not every one. This table holds around 90,000 clones, about 68% found once. This receptor was taken from a human donor in good health. Sequenced: PBMCs.

Here the CDR3 reads CASGLWDSLNYGYTF. CDR3 DNA: TGTGCTAGTGGTTTGTGGGACTCCTTAAACTATGGCTACACCTTC. The chain uses TRBV12-5 and TRBJ1-2, with D perhaps matching TRBD1 (5 bases). V was trimmed by 2 bases and J by 2 bases, leaving 12 bases between them. From germline, CDR1 is LGHNT and CDR2 FRNRAP. CDR3 length: 15 residues.